The next 32 T cell receptor beta chains were all read from a single sample in a study of cytomegalovirus exposure and HLA in healthy donors (dated by TCRdb to about 2017). Libraries came from the immunoSEQ multiplex PCR assay. For the multiplex PCR, a mixture combining 60 forward primers for TCR Vbeta segments and 13 reverse primers for TCR Jbeta segments was used. Here the immuneACCESS table is served through TCRdb, limited to in-frame sequences with V and J called. Missing clones are a known gap in these copies; in checked studies unresolved V genes cover under half, and the rest lacks a known reason. The table for this sample lists some 200,000 clones; over 75% of them were counted only once. Of the sample, around 0.25% is held by the ten largest clones. The sample taken for sequencing was PBMCs. Source of these receptors: a girl in the first two years of life in good health and CMV-seronegative.

The chain joins TRBV27 to TRBJ1-3; D not resolved. The length of the CDR3 is 13 residues. Germline V CDR1 and CDR2: MNHEY, SMNVEV (reference sequence). The V and J ends lost 4 bases and 1 base respectively, with 5 bases between them. The DNA of the CDR3 is TGTGCCAGCAGTTCGGTATCTGGAAACACCATATATTTT. Its protein is CASSSVSGNTIYF.

J is TRBJ1-1 and V is TRBV6-1; 8 bases align to TRBD1. This CDR3 contains 13 residues. The J segment lost 6 bases and the V segment lost 6 bases, leaving 6 bases of the junction unmatched. Germline V CDR1 and CDR2: MNHNS, SASEGT. The CDR3 loop reads CASSGQGLAEAFF. CDR3 sequence (DNA): TGTGCCAGCAGCGGACAGGGTCTGGCTGAAGCTTTCTTT.

The rearrangement joins TRBV27 to TRBJ1-1; weak D call: TRBD1 (6 bases). Germline V lookup: CDR1 MNHEY, CDR2 SMNVEV (reference sequence). Between the trimmed V and J ends, which lost 1 base and 2 bases, there was a span of 17 bases. CDR3 length equals 17 residues. The CDR3 here is CASSLLDGGAGNTEAFF. The CDR3 region has the DNA TGTGCCAGCAGTTTATTAGATGGGGGGGCGGGTAACACTGAAGCTTTCTTT.

The chain links TRBV27 to TRBJ2-3; 7 nucleotides line up with TRBD2. The J segment lost 6 bases and the V segment lost 8 bases, leaving 8 bases of the junction unmatched. The CDR3 covers 13 residues. The germline V gene encodes CDR1 MNHEY and CDR2 SMNVEV (reference sequence). This CDR3 is CASSSGEGDTQYF. The CDR3 DNA reads as TGTGCCAGCTCGTCCGGGGAGGGTGATACGCAGTATTTT.

The chain employs TRBV30 and TRBJ2-7; D call uncertain. Germline V CDR1 and CDR2: GTSNPN, SVGIG (reference sequence). The CDR3 spans 14 residues. V lost 0 bases and J 3 bases, leaving 12 bases between the germline ends. The CDR3, as DNA: TGTGCCTGGAGTGTGGTCAGTCCGAACTACGAGCAGTACTTC. The encoded protein is CAWSVVSPNYEQYF.

The chain joins TRBV6-1 to TRBJ2-7, with D maybe TRBD1 (6 bases). CDR1 is MNHNS, CDR2 SASEGT, per germline. Between the trimmed V and J ends, which lost 2 bases and 4 bases, there was a span of 15 bases. This CDR3 is built from 15 residues. The CDR3 nucleotides read TGTGCCAGCAGTGAATGGGAGCCACAGGGATACGAGCAGTACTTC. Its protein product is CASSEWEPQGYEQYF.

CDR3: CASSLQGYQPQHF. CDR3 DNA: TGTGCCAGCAGCCTACAGGGTTATCAGCCCCAGCATTTT. The rearrangement joins TRBV7-6 to TRBJ1-5; TRBD1 might be the D (6 bases). V dropped 5 bases and J dropped 5 bases, with 10 bases sitting between them. The V gene's germline CDR1 is SGHVS and CDR2 FNYEAQ. The CDR3 totals 13 residues.

This clone was recorded a few times. V and J are TRBV19 and TRBJ2-1; weak D call: TRBD1 (5 bases). CDR1 and CDR2 (germline): LNHDA, SQIVND (reference sequence). The CDR3 totals 15 residues. V gave up 5 bases and J gave up 2 bases, with 13 bases separating them. CDR3 protein: CASSSKLGPYNEQFF. The CDR3 DNA is TGTGCCAGTAGTTCGAAGCTGGGGCCCTACAATGAGCAGTTCTTC.

The chain carries TRBV4-3 and TRBJ2-1; tentative D call: TRBD1 (5 bases). The germline CDR1 and CDR2 sequences are LGHNA and YSLEER. This CDR3 contains 16 residues. The V end lost 2 bases, the J end lost 5 bases, and 16 bases lay between the germline ends. The CDR3 loop reads CASSQFRSGPHNEQFF. The CDR3 DNA sequence: TGCGCCAGCAGCCAATTTAGGTCAGGGCCGCACAATGAGCAGTTCTTC.

This rearrangement joins TRBV7-3 to TRBJ2-5; tentative D call: TRBD2 (7 bases). CDR3 length: 15 residues. Trimming removed 1 base at V and 2 bases at J, with 11 bases between. Germline V gives CDR1 SGHTA, CDR2 FQGTGA. The CDR3 coding sequence is TGTGCCAGCAGCTTAATGGGGGGGCCTCAAGAGACCCAGTACTTC. Residues: CASSLMGGPQETQYF.

The rearrangement joins TRBV19 to TRBJ2-1; the match to TRBD2 covers 9 bases. The V segment lost 8 bases and the J segment 3 bases; nucleotides outside the gene matches: 11. The CDR3 spans 16 residues. Germline-derived CDR1 and CDR2 are LNHDA and SQIVND (reference sequence). CDR3: CASRGAGGLLYNEQFF. The CDR3 DNA sequence: TGTGCCAGTCGAGGAGCGGGGGGCCTCCTCTACAATGAGCAGTTCTTC.

This clone was found once. This chain links TRBV11-2 with TRBJ2-7, with 10 bases identical to TRBD1. J gave up 3 bases and V 5 bases, and 13 bases lay outside the gene matches. This CDR3 has 17 amino acids. CDR1 is SGHAT and CDR2 is FQNNGV in the germline V gene. The DNA of the CDR3 is TGTGCCAGCAGCCGCCGATCGTGGACAGGGGGGGGCTACGAGCAGTACTTC. The encoded protein is CASSRRSWTGGGYEQYF.

This chain links TRBV7-9 with TRBJ1-2; D not resolved. The CDR3 consists of 15 residues. V was pared by 5 bases and J by 4 bases, with 17 bases between. The V gene's germline CDR1 is SEHNR and CDR2 FQNEAQ (reference sequence). CDR3 in DNA: TGTGCCAGCAGCCCGCTGGGGAGGGCCCTCTATGGCTACACCTTC. Translated, it gives CASSPLGRALYGYTF.

This clone was seen a few times. This chain uses TRBV6-1 with TRBJ2-7; a weak D match, TRBD1 (6 bases). The V gene's germline CDR1 is MNHNS and CDR2 SASEGT. V lost 10 bases and J lost 1, with 17 bases in between. The CDR3 sequence is 14 residues long. For the CDR3, the DNA is TGTGCCACCACAACGACAGGTCCTTCCTACGAGCAGTACTTC. This sequence encodes CATTTTGPSYEQYF.

The J gene is TRBJ1-3, the V gene TRBV18; D not resolved. The CDR3 spans 13 residues. Trimming took off 6 bases at V and 8 bases at J, with 14 bases between the two ends. Germline V CDR1 and CDR2: KGHSH, LQKENI. CDR3: CASSLVALDTIYF. Here the CDR3 DNA reads TGTGCCAGCTCCCTCGTCGCGTTGGACACCATATATTTT.

The rearrangement uses TRBV27 and TRBJ1-6; 8 positions match TRBD1. This CDR3 has 17 residues. Germline V gene data show CDR1 as MNHEY and CDR2 as SMNVEV (reference sequence). V was clipped by 4 bases and J by 0 bases; unmatched bases: 5. CDR3 residues: CASSWNRGSSYNSPLHF. The CDR3 DNA reads TGTGCCAGCAGTTGGAACAGGGGGAGCTCCTATAATTCACCCCTCCACTTT.

The V call is TRBV30, the J call TRBJ2-1; no reliable D call. Germline CDR1 is GTSNPN and CDR2 is SVGIG (reference sequence). V lost 0 bases and J 3 bases, leaving 6 bases between the germline ends. The CDR3 length is 13 residues. For the CDR3, the DNA is TGTGCCTGGAGTGTTGGCCTCTACAATGAGCAGTTCTTC. It codes for CAWSVGLYNEQFF.

The V and J genes are TRBV4-3 and TRBJ2-1; the match to TRBD2 covers 9 bases. The CDR3 is 16 amino acids. Germline-derived CDR1 and CDR2 are LGHNA and YSLEER. V dropped 0 bases and J dropped 5; count of bases not matched to a gene: 5. The CDR3 spells CASSQDRLAGNNEQFF. In nucleotides, the CDR3 is TGCGCCAGCAGCCAAGATCGGCTAGCGGGAAACAATGAGCAGTTCTTC.

V gene TRBV18 combines with J gene TRBJ2-7, with a possible D match to TRBD2 (6 bases). This CDR3 region has 16 residues. CDR1 KGHSH and CDR2 LQKENI come from the germline V gene. Trimming stripped 3 bases from V and 4 bases from J, with 19 bases between. In DNA, the CDR3 is TGTGCCAGCTCACCCTTCGCGGACTCGGGGAGGTACGAGCAGTACTTC. The encoded protein is CASSPFADSGRYEQYF.

This clone is a singleton in its sample. The chain joins TRBV29-1 to TRBJ1-4; 8 bases align to TRBD1. CDR1 is SQVTM and CDR2 is ANQGSEA in the germline V gene. The junction had 16 bases not matched to a gene; V was cut back by 8 bases and J by 8 bases. The CDR3 consists of 15 residues. The CDR3 sequence: CSPDRDKLGNEKLFF. CDR3 nucleotide sequence: TGCAGCCCGGACAGGGATAAGCTGGGGAACGAAAAACTGTTTTTT.

The chain combines TRBV27 with TRBJ2-3; 7 nucleotides align to TRBD2. CDR1 and CDR2 from the germline V gene are MNHEY and SMNVEV (reference sequence). The CDR3 length is 15 residues. J was trimmed by 3 bases and V by 5 bases; bases with no gene match: 8. CDR3 sequence (DNA): TGTGCCAGCAGTCCAACCGGACTAGAAACAGATACGCAGTATTTT. This codes for CASSPTGLETDTQYF.

The V call is TRBV27, the J call TRBJ2-7; D possibly corresponds to TRBD1 (5 bases). This CDR3 region has 14 residues. V lost 0 bases to trimming and J lost 4 bases, with 10 bases between them. CDR1 and CDR2 (germline): MNHEY, SMNVEV (reference sequence). CDR3 residues: CASSLSNTGYEQYF. For the CDR3, the DNA is TGTGCCAGCAGTTTATCGAACACAGGTTACGAGCAGTACTTC.

V is TRBV7-2 and J is TRBJ2-1, with 14 nucleotides matching TRBD2. The CDR3 length is 16 residues. The junction had 3 bases not matched to a gene; V was cut back by 1 base and J by 7 bases. The germline V gene encodes CDR1 SGHTA and CDR2 FQGNSA. CDR3 in amino acids: CASSLVGTSGRNEQFF. The CDR3 DNA reads as TGTGCCAGCAGCTTAGTCGGGACTAGCGGGAGAAATGAGCAGTTCTTC.

The chain joins TRBV6-6 to TRBJ2-7; D might be TRBD1 (5 bases). Germline V lookup: CDR1 MNHNY, CDR2 SVGAGI (reference sequence). V was clipped by 2 bases and J by 6 bases, with 8 bases between them. The CDR3 is 12 amino acids. For the CDR3, the DNA is TGTGCCAGCAGTTACCCGACAGCCGAGCAGTACTTC. Its translation is CASSYPTAEQYF.

The chain uses TRBV25-1 and TRBJ1-3; TRBD1 matches at 10 bases. J gave up 1 base and V 2 bases, and 2 bases lay outside the gene matches. CDR1 and CDR2 (germline): MGHDK, SYGVNS. This CDR3 is built from 16 residues. CDR3 coding DNA: TGTGCCAGCAGTGAAGGGGACAGGGGATCTGGAAACACCATATATTTT. Protein product: CASSEGDRGSGNTIYF.

Notes on this clone: Its ends do not fully match the called genes, so a read error is possible. The CDR3 nucleotides read TGTGCCAGCAGCTTGAAATTCAGTGCACACACAGATACGCTGTATTTT. Its translation: CASSLKFSAHTDTLYF. The rearrangement links TRBV5-4 to TRBJ2-3; the D is unclear. CDR3 size: 16 residues. Germline loops: CDR1 SGHNT, CDR2 YYREEE (reference sequence).

This clone was seen a single time. The J gene is TRBJ1-1, the V gene TRBV7-2; D ambiguous. V was shortened by 2 bases and J by 11 bases, with 15 bases between the two germline ends. Germline lookup yields CDR1 SGHTA and CDR2 FQGNSA. This CDR3 has 13 residues. In DNA, the CDR3 is TGTGCCAGCAGCTTAAAATCGAGGGTTGAGGCTTTCTTT. The encoded protein is CASSLKSRVEAFF.

Worth noting for this clone: Other DNA variants within this sample encode the same CDR3. V and J are TRBV29-1 and TRBJ1-2; 8 bases agree with TRBD1. CDR1 and CDR2 from the germline V gene are SQVTM and ANQGSEA. J gave up 9 bases and V 4 bases, and 4 bases lay outside the gene matches. CDR3 length: 11 amino acids. CDR3 nucleotides: TGCAGCGTTGGATCAGGGGGCCGCTACACCTTC. This gives the protein CSVGSGGRYTF.

The chain links TRBV5-1 to TRBJ2-1; 9 nucleotides line up with TRBD2. The CDR3 is 15 residues long. J was trimmed by 2 bases and V by 2 bases; bases with no gene match: 2. CDR1 is SGHRS, CDR2 YFSETQ, per germline. Written as DNA, the CDR3 is TGCGCCAGCAGCTTAGCGGGGGGAACCTACAATGAGCAGTTCTTC. This gives the protein CASSLAGGTYNEQFF.

J is TRBJ2-2 and V is TRBV21-1; the table's D call, TRBD2, has no DNA check behind it. TRBV21-1 is reported as a pseudogene. The CDR3 extends over 19 amino acids. CDR3 bases: TGTGCCAGCAGCCATGACCCCAATAAGCGGGAGCGCCAGGCCGGGGAGCTGTTTTTT. It translates to CASSHDPNKRERQAGELFF.

The V call is TRBV19, the J call TRBJ2-1, with TRBD2 matching 14 bases. With 6 bases clipped from V and 10 bases from J, the junction kept 8 bases outside the gene matches. Germline V gene lookup returns CDR1 LNHDA and CDR2 SQIVND (reference sequence). The CDR3 consists of 15 residues. The CDR3 protein is CASRTSGGAFWEQFF. In nucleotides, the CDR3 is TGTGCCAGTAGGACTAGCGGGGGGGCATTTTGGGAGCAGTTCTTC.

The V call is TRBV7-8, the J call TRBJ2-2, with D possibly being TRBD1 (6 bases). CDR1 is SGHVS, CDR2 FQNEAQ, per germline. The ends were cut back, 6 bases at V and 5 bases at J, with 16 bases in the middle. The CDR3 is 15 amino acids. The chain's CDR3 is CASRLRDTYTGELFF. The CDR3 nucleotides read TGTGCCAGCAGACTCCGGGACACTTATACCGGGGAGCTGTTTTTT.